The subject of this entry is one TCR beta chain. Its binding antigen is unknown. No base quality values were provided; no much bigger clone lies one nucleotide off. This sample was taken from a study of Ad26.COV2.S vaccination and SARS-CoV-2 variants (dated by TCRdb to the early 2020s). Background for the entire study: Vaccine-arm donors came from COV1001, a multicentre, randomized, double-blind, placebo-controlled phase I-IIa trial of Ad26.COV2.S in healthy adults. The specificity and breadth of SARS-CoV-2-reactive T cell receptors after Ad26.COV2.S vaccination were assessed by TCRbeta repertoire sequencing. Throughout the experiments and outcome assessment, investigators stayed blinded to trial group allocation. The TCR-sequenced set comprised approximately 30 samples: approximately 19 Ad26.COV2.S vaccine recipients, 5 placebo recipients and 8 SARS-CoV-2 convalescent individuals. Ad26.COV2.S was administered intramuscularly at 5 x 10^10 or 1 x 10^11 viral particles, either as a single shot or as two shots given 56 days apart. Participants in the trial were split at random into five groups of five each, receiving low-dose or high-dose Ad26.COV2.S once or twice, or else placebo on both occasions. The study at large found these results: Vaccine and placebo recipients had similar non-spike TCR breadth, a finding consistent with the vaccine containing only spike. Ad26.COV2.S recipients had higher spike-specific TCR breadth than placebo recipients (P = 0.0014). The authors noted that the TCR breadth and depth analyses may have underestimated total T cell responses. Substantial breadth of spike-specific CD8+ and CD4+ T cell responses was reported after vaccination. Comparing responses between vaccine doses or regimens was not something the study was powered to do.

Per the germline V gene (reference sequence), LNHDA is the CDR1 and SQIVND is the CDR2. V sheds 1 base and J sheds 5 bases, leaving 11 bases between their ends. The CDR3 starts with the cysteine, ends with the phenylalanine, and has 14 residues. Only the CDR3 part of the read is kept: 42 bases, read in frame from the first base. TCRbeta CDR3 regions were sequenced with the immunoSEQ Assay. After extraction, genomic DNA underwent amplification by bias-controlled multiplex PCR, followed by high-throughput sequencing. The published analysis was carried out like this. To quantify the absolute abundance of every unique TCRbeta CDR3 region, sequences were collapsed and filtered. Usable DNA was measured by amplifying reference genes present in all nucleated cells, and TCRbeta template counts were normalized to that usable DNA to estimate T cell fraction. Repertoire TCRs were annotated as SARS-CoV-2-specific when V gene, CDR3 amino acid sequence and J gene were exactly matched to a known reactive TCR set. The reference SARS-CoV-2 TCR set was derived from MIRA and filtered for enrichment in COVID-19-positive ImmuneCODE repertoires, a step that removed public or cross-reactive TCRs. Based on the MIRA antigens, annotated TCRs were further analysed at the level of specific ORF or position within ORF. Depth was the summed frequency of annotated unique rearrangements, while breadth was defined as annotated unique rearrangements over total unique productive rearrangements. Group comparisons of TCR breadth used two-sided Wilcoxon rank-sum tests. TCRdb obtained this table from immuneACCESS and retained in-frame rearrangements with V and J assigned. These tables miss some clones; where compared with another copy, unresolved V genes account for less than half of the shortfall, and the remainder is unexplained. V and J calls and clone size follow that table, whereas D and trimming were derived from the DNA. In all, the sample holds some 480,000 clones, and around 88% of those were seen once. The ten largest clones represent around 13% of the sample.

In light of the paper, this sample's treatment or condition label describes: about 20 received Ad26.COV2.S at low or high dose, single or two shots; about 5 received placebo; per-sample allocation not given. For vaccine and placebo recipients, repertoires were sequenced using samples collected on day 63 after the first injection. Cohort 1b enrolled roughly 25 adults aged 18-55 years at a single site in Boston, USA, between 29 July and 7 August 2020. Ad26.COV2.S was a replication-incompetent adenovirus type 26 vector that expressed a prefusion-stabilized SARS-CoV-2 spike protein derived from the original Wuhan strain.

Sample: peripheral blood, taken in a trial of Ad26.COV2.S vaccine versus placebo. The chain was built from TRBV19 and TRBJ2-5, with a tentative D gene TRBD2 over 5 matching bases. This receptor was identified in a person between 18 and 59 years old who received the Ad26.COV2.S COVID-19 vaccine or a placebo. The DNA sequence is TGTGCCAGTAGTATAGGAGGAGGAAGCGAGACCCAGTACTTC. This codes for CASSIGGGSETQYF.